What follows is one T cell receptor beta chain and its context. The method was immunoSEQ multiplex PCR; TCRdb's version includes in-frame clones alone and lacks a portion of them. This table has some 100,000 clones, under 80% appearing once. The CDR3 is 17 residues long. V gave up 4 bases and J gave up 1 base; unmatched junction bases: 10. Germline V lookup: CDR1 ENHRY, CDR2 SYGVKD. The data originate from a study of blood T cell repertoires in COVID-19. The sequenced sample was peripheral blood. The J gene is TRBJ1-5, the V gene TRBV10-3; 7 bases line up with TRBD1. This sequence originates from a man aged 50 to 60 with acute or convalescent COVID-19. This CDR3 is CAISGGTPGQSNQPQHF. The CDR3 DNA follows: TGTGCCATCAGTGGGGGGACACCGGGACAGAGCAATCAGCCCCAGCATTTT.